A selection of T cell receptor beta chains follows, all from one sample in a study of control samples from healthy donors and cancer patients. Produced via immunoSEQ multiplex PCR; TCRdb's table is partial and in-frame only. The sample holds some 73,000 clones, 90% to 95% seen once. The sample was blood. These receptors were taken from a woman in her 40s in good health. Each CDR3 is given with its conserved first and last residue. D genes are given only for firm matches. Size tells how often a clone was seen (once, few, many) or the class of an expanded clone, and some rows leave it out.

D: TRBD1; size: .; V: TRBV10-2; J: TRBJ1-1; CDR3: CASSDRGQNTEAFF; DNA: TGCGCCAGCAGTGACAGGGGGCAAAACACTGAAGCTTTCTTT
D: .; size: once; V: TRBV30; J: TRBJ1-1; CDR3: CAWSSWAEAFF; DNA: TGTGCCTGGAGTTCGTGGGCCGAAGCTTTCTTT
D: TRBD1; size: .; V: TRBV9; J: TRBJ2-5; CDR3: CASSVEGQGKTQYF; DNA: TGTGCCAGCAGCGTAGAGGGACAGGGGAAGACCCAGTACTTC
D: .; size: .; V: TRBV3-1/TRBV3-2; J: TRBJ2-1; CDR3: CASSLTRSYNEQFF; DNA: TGTGCCAGCAGCCTGACCCGCTCCTACAATGAGCAGTTCTTC
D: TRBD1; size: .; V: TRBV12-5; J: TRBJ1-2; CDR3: CASGLDRRTGADYGYTF; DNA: TGTGCTAGTGGTTTGGACCGTCGGACAGGTGCTGACTATGGCTACACCTTC
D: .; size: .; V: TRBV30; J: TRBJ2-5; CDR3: CAWSAQGGETQYF; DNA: TGTGCCTGGAGTGCACAGGGGGGGGAGACCCAGTACTTC
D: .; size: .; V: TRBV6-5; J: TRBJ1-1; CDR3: CASSRDTWVGTEAFF; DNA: TGTGCCAGCAGTAGGGACACCTGGGTTGGCACTGAAGCTTTCTTT
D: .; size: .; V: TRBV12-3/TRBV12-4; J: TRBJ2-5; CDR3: CASSFWVETQYF; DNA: TGTGCCAGCAGTTTCTGGGTAGAGACCCAGTACTTC
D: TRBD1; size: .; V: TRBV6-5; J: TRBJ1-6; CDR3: CASKVFRTGSSPLHF; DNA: TGTGCCAGCAAGGTCTTTCGGACAGGGAGTTCACCCCTCCACTTT
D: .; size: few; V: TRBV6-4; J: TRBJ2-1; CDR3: CASSDRPNGHNEQFF; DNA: TGTGCCAGCAGTGACCGGCCAAATGGCCACAATGAGCAGTTCTTC
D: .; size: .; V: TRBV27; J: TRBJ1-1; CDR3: CASSLWSGATEAFF; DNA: TGTGCCAGCAGTTTATGGTCAGGGGCCACTGAAGCTTTCTTT
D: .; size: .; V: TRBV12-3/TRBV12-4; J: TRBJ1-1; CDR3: CASSLPGIEAFF; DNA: TGTGCCAGCAGTTTACCCGGAATTGAAGCTTTCTTT
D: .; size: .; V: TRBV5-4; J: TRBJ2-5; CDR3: CASSLAMGEGTQYF; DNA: TGTGCCAGCAGCTTGGCCATGGGGGAAGGGACCCAGTACTTC
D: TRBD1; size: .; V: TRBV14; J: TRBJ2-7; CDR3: CASSPTWGQGAVEQYF; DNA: TGTGCCAGCAGCCCTACTTGGGGACAGGGGGCTGTGGAGCAGTACTTC
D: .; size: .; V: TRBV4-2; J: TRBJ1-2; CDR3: CASSQDTRVYYGYTF; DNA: TGTGCCAGCAGCCAAGATACCAGAGTTTACTATGGCTACACCTTC
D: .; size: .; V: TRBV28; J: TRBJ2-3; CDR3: CASEWGLNTDTQYF; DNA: TGTGCCAGCGAGTGGGGACTGAACACAGATACGCAGTATTTT